This T cell receptor beta chain was sequenced for a study of blood T cells in healthy people across ages. Using a J-beta primer mix together with a sample-barcoded 5' primer, a second PCR was run for about 6 to 12 cycles. TCRdb reprocessed the 5' RACE reads via MiXCR and lists one record per CDR3 protein. The sample shows around 850,000 distinct CDR3 sequences, about 34% of them seen only once. Per the germline V gene, CDR1 is ENHRY and CDR2 is SYGVKD. This CDR3 comprises 16 residues. For this clonotype: A clone one base away is much larger, so this may be a read error.

Sequenced: blood. The source is a man aged 18-30 years in good health. The V call is TRBV10-3, the J call TRBJ2-3; 10 bases fit TRBD2. The CDR3: CAISESYTSGADTQDF. As DNA, the CDR3 is TGTGCCATCAGTGAGTCGTACACTAGCGGGGCAGATACGCAGGATTTT.